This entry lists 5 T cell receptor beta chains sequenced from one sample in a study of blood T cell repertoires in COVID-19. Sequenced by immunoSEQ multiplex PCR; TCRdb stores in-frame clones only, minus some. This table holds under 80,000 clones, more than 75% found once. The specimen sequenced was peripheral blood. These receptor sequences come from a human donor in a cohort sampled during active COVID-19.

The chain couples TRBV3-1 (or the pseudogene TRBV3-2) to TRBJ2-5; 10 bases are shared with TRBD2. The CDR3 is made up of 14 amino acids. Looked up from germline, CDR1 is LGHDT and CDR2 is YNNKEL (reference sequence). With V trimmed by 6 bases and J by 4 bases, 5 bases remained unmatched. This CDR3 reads CASSASGSLETQYF. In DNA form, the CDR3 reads TGTGCCAGCAGTGCTAGCGGGAGTCTAGAGACCCAGTACTTC.

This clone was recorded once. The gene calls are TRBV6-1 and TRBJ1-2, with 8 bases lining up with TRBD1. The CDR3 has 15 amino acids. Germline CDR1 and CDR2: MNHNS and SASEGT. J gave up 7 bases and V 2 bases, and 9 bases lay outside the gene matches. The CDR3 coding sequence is TGTGCCAGCAGTGAAAACAGGGGGTTAAGCTTTGGCTACACCTTC. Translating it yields CASSENRGLSFGYTF.

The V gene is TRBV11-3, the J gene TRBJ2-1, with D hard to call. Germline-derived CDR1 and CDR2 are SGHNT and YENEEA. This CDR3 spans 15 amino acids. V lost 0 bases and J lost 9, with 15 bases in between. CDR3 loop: CASSLERPEISEQFF. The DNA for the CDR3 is TGTGCCAGCAGCTTAGAGCGGCCAGAGATAAGTGAGCAGTTCTTC.

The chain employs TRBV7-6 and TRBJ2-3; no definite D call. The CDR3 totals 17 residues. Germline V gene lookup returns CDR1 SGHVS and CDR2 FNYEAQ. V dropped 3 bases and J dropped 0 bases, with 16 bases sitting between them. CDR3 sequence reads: CASSFVGRQASTDTQYF. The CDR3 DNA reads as TGTGCCAGCAGCTTCGTCGGTAGGCAGGCTAGCACAGATACGCAGTATTTT.

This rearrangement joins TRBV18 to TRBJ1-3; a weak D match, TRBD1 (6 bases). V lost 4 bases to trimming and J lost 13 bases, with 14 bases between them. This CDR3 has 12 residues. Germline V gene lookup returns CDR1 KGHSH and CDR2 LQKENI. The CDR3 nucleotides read TGTGCCAGCTCACAAGAACAGGGATCAATATATTTT. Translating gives CASSQEQGSIYF.